Here is one T cell receptor beta chain with its context. Antigen specificity is unknown. At the DNA level, this CDR3 is encoded by other sequences in the same sample as well. The data belong to a study of T cell responses to AZD1222 COVID-19 vaccine. Findings and limits, study-wide: Every sample of the repertoires postdated the peak T cell response. Baseline testing showed seropositivity in only five to seven AZD1222 recipients.

CDR1 is ENHRY, CDR2 SYGVKD, per germline. The CDR3 runs 14 residues. V was trimmed by 0 bases and J by 6 bases, leaving 11 bases between them. The protocol was immunoSEQ multiplex PCR, while the TCRdb copy is restricted to in-frame clones and leaves out a portion. Of 80,000 to 100,000 clones in the sample, roughly 85% are singletons; the top ten hold roughly 3.6%. Second-dose timings of about 4 or about 12 weeks were pooled. V usage is TRBV10-3 and J usage is TRBJ1-1, with D perhaps TRBD1 (6 bases). Sequenced material: peripheral blood, taken 28 days after the second AZD1222 dose. The TCR comes from an adult who received the AZD1222 COVID-19 vaccine. DNA for the CDR3: TGTGCCATCAGTGAGTCAGGGGGGGGGTCTGAAGCTTTCTTT. It encodes CAISESGGGSEAFF.